The sequence of this T cell receptor (beta chain) was determined in a study of molecular identifiers for immune sequencing clone quantification. With listed TCR primers and previously described methods, bulk TCR libraries were prepared. Using its own MiXCR run on the PCR reads, TCRdb lists one record per CDR3 protein. Of about 640,000 distinct CDR3 sequences in the sample, approximately 20% were seen once. Trimming cost V 0 bases and J 4 bases; bases outside gene matches: 3. This CDR3 contains 15 residues. The V gene's germline CDR1 is SGHDT and CDR2 YYEEEE. This clonotype occurred many times. What it recognizes is unknown. Study-level points and caveats: Underestimation of highly expanded clone sizes could arise where identical TCR molecules share a barcode.

The V and J genes are TRBV5-6 and TRBJ1-4, with 7 bases identical to TRBD1. The receptor was derived from a human donor in good health. Some libraries in this study had Jurkat cell RNA spiked in. Input material: naive CD8+ T cells from blood, with Jurkat cell RNA spiked in. Regarding subset: FACS-sorted CD8+CD4-CCR7+CD45RA+ naive T cells. CDR3 in amino acids: CASSLGDRFNEKLFF. The CDR3 DNA sequence: TGTGCCAGCAGCTTGGGGGACAGATTTAATGAAAAACTGTTTTTT.